Below, one T cell receptor (beta chain) is given with its context. Its antigen is not known. This CDR3 has 15 amino acids. V lost 6 bases, J lost 4 bases, and 15 bases lay in between. Per the germline V gene, CDR1 is LGHNA and CDR2 is YSLEER. One entry per CDR3 protein, called by TCRdb with MiXCR from the 5' RACE reads. The table has roughly 190,000 distinct CDR3 sequences, 8% to 11% seen once. This sample is part of a study of T-cell memory formation after mild COVID-19. Study-wide findings and caveats: The study detected some responding clones in pre-infection memory, suggesting cross-reactive memory joined. Contracting clones localized mainly to CM and EM when CD4+ and mainly to EMRA when CD8+. From day 15 to 85, contracting clones were balanced between CD4 and CD8, whereas later expanders leaned toward CD4+.

The rearrangement joins TRBV4-3 to TRBJ1-4; the D is unclear. This clonotype originated in a man younger than 30 who had mild COVID-19 (a few samples of this study predate the infection). Cell type and time point are not known. Material: PBMCs or a T cell subset sorted from them (not recorded which). This CDR3 is CASSPRAAFNEKLFF. CDR3 bases: TGCGCCAGCAGTCCTAGGGCAGCCTTTAATGAAAAACTGTTTTTT.